Shown below are 28 T cell receptor beta chains from a single sample sequenced in a study of response to subunit inactivated influenza vaccine. One entry per CDR3 protein results from TCRdb running MiXCR on the RT-PCR reads. The table has some 500,000 distinct CDR3 sequences, under 15% seen once; the top ten hold less than 15%. Sequencing used PBMCs from blood, obtained about 6 weeks after vaccination. These receptors came from a man aged 45-65 years who received an inactivated influenza vaccine.

This clonotype was counted only a few times. The rearrangement uses TRBV10-3 and TRBJ2-1, with D perhaps matching TRBD1 (6 bases). With 4 bases removed from V and 1 base from J, the gap between germline ends came to 8 bases. The CDR3 is 14 residues long. Germline CDR1 ENHRY, CDR2 SYGVKD. The CDR3, as DNA: TGTGCCATCAGTGGGACAGCTTCCTACAATGAGCAGTTCTTC. The encoded protein is CAISGTASYNEQFF.

The rearrangement links TRBV6-1 to TRBJ1-2; D is unresolved. This CDR3 region has 17 residues. V lost 5 bases, J lost 5 bases, and 24 bases lay in between. Germline CDR1 reads MNHNS; CDR2 reads SASEGT. CDR3 nucleotide sequence: TGTGCCAGCAGTCCCCCGGGCCCAACAAACTCCCGATATGGCTACACCTTC. Protein: CASSPPGPTNSRYGYTF.

The chain combines TRBV4-3 with TRBJ2-3; 7 positions agree with TRBD1. V trimming: 4 bases; J trimming: 5 bases; junction bases outside the gene matches: 15. The CDR3 consists of 17 residues. The germline gives CDR1 LGHNA, CDR2 YSLEER. The CDR3 loop is CASSLARGGRVRDTQYF. CDR3 bases: TGCGCCAGCAGCCTAGCCAGAGGGGGCAGGGTAAGAGATACGCAGTATTTT.

CDR3 nucleotide sequence: TGCGCCAGCAGCCAAGATAGGAGTGCCGGGGAGCTGTTTTTT. Its protein is CASSQDRSAGELFF. The rearrangement joins TRBV4-1 to TRBJ2-2; D is uncertain. Germline values: CDR1 MGHRA, CDR2 YSYEKL. The V end lost 0 bases, the J end lost 6 bases, and 8 bases lay between the germline ends. This CDR3 is built from 14 residues.

V and J are TRBV4-3 and TRBJ2-7; possible D gene TRBD1, 5 bases. CDR3 length: 15 amino acids. Deletions cut 0 bases from V and 5 bases from J, with 14 bases between. Germline V gene data show CDR1 as LGHNA and CDR2 as YSLEER. The CDR3 DNA sequence: TGCGCCAGCAGCCAAGACGACAGTTTTACCGACGAGCAGTACTTC. Translated: CASSQDDSFTDEQYF.

This clonotype was recorded a few times. Since the CDR3 does not end with the conserved phenylalanine or tryptophan, this likely comes from a read error. This chain joins TRBV12-3 or TRBV12-4 and TRBJ2-3, with 7 positions matching TRBD1. The CDR3 sequence is 17 residues long. The junction had 14 bases not matched to a gene; V was cut back by 6 bases and J by 2 bases. The chain's CDR3 is CASSSATTGRYTDTQYL. The CDR3 DNA sequence: TGTGCCAGCAGCAGCGCTACGACAGGGCGATACACAGATACGCAGTATCTT.

This clonotype was counted a few times. CDR3 nucleotide sequence: TGTGCCAGCAGCTTAGCGGTAGGGAACTACGAGCAGTACTTC. This translates into CASSLAVGNYEQYF. The chain combines TRBV7-8 with TRBJ2-7; D call uncertain. Trimming shortened V by 0 bases and J by 3 bases, and 9 bases separated the two germline ends. CDR3 length equals 14 residues. Germline V CDR1 and CDR2: SGHVS, FQNEAQ.

This clonotype was seen only a few times. This sequence joins TRBV6-5 and TRBJ2-1; 15 bases are a match to TRBD2. CDR1 and CDR2 (germline): MNHEY, SVGAGI. The CDR3 runs to 18 residues. Germline trimming cut 0 bases from V and 4 bases from J; bases unmatched to any gene: 4. CDR3 region: CASSYSGTSGRSYNEQFF. CDR3 DNA sequence: TGTGCCAGCAGTTACTCCGGGACTAGCGGGAGGTCATACAATGAGCAGTTCTTC.

This clonotype showed up many times. The genes are TRBV7-8 and TRBJ2-1; 7 nucleotides align to TRBD1. Germline CDR1 is SGHVS and CDR2 is FQNEAQ. The CDR3 has 15 residues. The V and J ends lost 1 base and 3 bases, in that order; junction bases with no gene match: 3. CDR3 protein: CASSLGTGNYNEQFF. The CDR3 DNA sequence: TGTGCCAGCAGCTTAGGGACAGGTAACTACAATGAGCAGTTCTTC. Variable domain in full (rest from reference TRBV7-8 and TRBJ2-1): GAGVSQSPRYKVAKRGQDVALRCDPISGHVSLFWYQQALGQGPEFLTYFQNEAQLDKSGLPSDRFFAERPEGSVSTLKIQRTQQEDSAVYLCASSLGTGNYNEQFFGPGTRLTVL.

This clonotype was detected ten times or more. The CDR3 here is CASSYSIQGQGAKVWYF. In DNA, the CDR3 is TGTGCCAGCAGTTACTCGATTCAGGGACAGGGGGCGAAGGTGTGGTACTTC. The V and J genes are TRBV6-5 and TRBJ2-7; 12 positions match TRBD1. Germline V lookup: CDR1 MNHEY, CDR2 SVGAGI. The CDR3 extends over 17 amino acids. V shed 0 bases and J 12 bases; nucleotides not matched to a gene: 15.

This clonotype showed up just a few times. This sequence joins TRBV20-1 and TRBJ1-6; D remains ambiguous. The CDR3 extends over 14 amino acids. The V gene's germline CDR1 is DFQATT and CDR2 SNEGSKA (reference sequence). Between the trimmed V and J ends, which lost 6 bases and 3 bases, there was a span of 12 bases. The CDR3 nucleotides read TGCAGTGCCCACGCCCGCAGCTATAATTCACCCCTCCACTTT. Translation: CSAHARSYNSPLHF.

This clonotype was counted only a few times. The chain joins TRBV4-2 to TRBJ1-2, with D unclear. This CDR3 contains 13 residues. The germline V gene encodes CDR1 LGHNA and CDR2 YNFKEQ. Trimming cost V 6 bases and J 3 bases, with 11 bases left between them. CDR3 DNA sequence: TGTGCCAGCAGTCGTCGGGTCGACTATGGCTACACCTTC. Protein product: CASSRRVDYGYTF.

This chain joins TRBV4-1 and TRBJ2-5; maybe TRBD1 (5 bases). From germline, CDR1 is MGHRA and CDR2 YSYEKL. Trimming stripped 4 bases from V and 4 bases from J, with 10 bases between. The CDR3 length is 13 residues. The CDR3 DNA follows: TGCGCCAGCAGCCCCGACAGTTCAGAGACCCAGTACTTC. It is translated as CASSPDSSETQYF.

The sample holds many counts of this clonotype. The chain has TRBV12-3 or TRBV12-4 and TRBJ2-7; D possibly corresponds to TRBD2 (7 bases). This CDR3 is 15 amino acids long. V lost 0 bases and J 2 bases, leaving 11 bases between the germline ends. The CDR3 loop reads CASSLARGPTYEQYF. CDR3 sequence (DNA): TGTGCCAGCAGTTTAGCGCGGGGGCCAACCTACGAGCAGTACTTC.

This chain links TRBV25-1 with TRBJ2-7, with unresolved D. V was trimmed by 5 bases and J by 2 bases, leaving 22 bases between them. Germline V CDR1 and CDR2: MGHDK, SYGVNS. This CDR3 is 17 amino acids long. The CDR3 nucleotides are TGTGCCAGCAGTCCCTCCCCGGGTAAAGATAACACCTACGAGCAGTACTTC. This translates into CASSPSPGKDNTYEQYF.

This clonotype was counted only a few times. The chain recombines TRBV6-5 with TRBJ2-7; 8 bases are shared with TRBD2. The trim removed 4 bases at V and 6 bases at J, leaving 2 bases unmatched. The CDR3 is 12 residues long. From germline, CDR1 is MNHEY and CDR2 SVGAGI. The CDR3 sequence: CASSSTSGEQYF. The CDR3 bases are TGTGCCAGCAGTTCCACTAGCGGCGAGCAGTACTTC.

This clonotype was seen more than once but under ten times. The CDR3 loop is CASSLEGRVNTEAFF. CDR3 in DNA: TGTGCCAGCAGCTTAGAGGGCAGGGTGAACACTGAAGCTTTCTTT. The chain is built from TRBV7-2 and TRBJ1-1; D may be TRBD1 (5 bases). V lost 1 base to trimming and J lost 0 bases, with 9 bases between them. Germline V gene data show CDR1 as SGHTA and CDR2 as FQGNSA. The CDR3 sequence is 15 residues long.

This clonotype was observed many times. This sequence joins TRBV5-6 and TRBJ2-7; 9 bases match TRBD2. The germline V gene encodes CDR1 SGHDT and CDR2 YYEEEE. Trimming took 5 bases from V and 0 from J; bases not matched to a gene: 6. This CDR3 comprises 15 residues. CDR3 loop: CASSFSGSSSYEQYF. As DNA, the CDR3 is TGTGCCAGCAGTTTTAGCGGGAGCAGCTCCTACGAGCAGTACTTC.

A few counts support this clonotype. The chain has TRBV12-3 or TRBV12-4 and TRBJ1-1; D is unclear. Trimming took 5 bases from V and 5 from J, leaving 12 bases between them. The CDR3 runs 13 residues. CDR3 residues: CASSERRITEAFF. Here the CDR3 DNA reads TGTGCCAGCAGTGAACGGAGGATTACTGAAGCTTTCTTT.

The V and J genes are TRBV5-5 and TRBJ1-1, with D possibly being TRBD1 (6 bases). The CDR3 contains 15 residues. V was clipped by 1 base and J by 1 base, with 11 bases between them. Germline V gives CDR1 SGHKS, CDR2 YYEKEE (reference sequence). In DNA, the CDR3 is TGTGCCAGCAGCTTGCCCGGACAGCAGAACACTGAAGCTTTCTTT. Residues: CASSLPGQQNTEAFF.

The chain combines TRBV6-2 or TRBV6-3 with TRBJ2-1; 8 bases align to TRBD2. The CDR3 sequence is 17 residues long. From germline, CDR1 is MNHEY and CDR2 SVGEGT. The J segment lost 7 bases and the V segment lost 5 bases, leaving 16 bases of the junction unmatched. CDR3 nucleotide sequence: TGTGCCAGCAGTCCCCTCTCTGCGGGGGGCTCAAGAAATGAGCAGTTCTTC. Its protein is CASSPLSAGGSRNEQFF.

The V call is TRBV7-9, the J call TRBJ2-3; D ambiguous. Germline CDR1 and CDR2: SEHNR and FQNEAQ (reference sequence). The CDR3 has 13 residues. V lost 6 bases, J lost 2 bases, and 9 bases lay in between. CDR3 in DNA: TGTGCCAGCAGTACGATGATCACAGATACGCAGTATTTT. It yields the protein CASSTMITDTQYF.

This chain uses TRBV12-3 or TRBV12-4 with TRBJ2-1, with 12 nucleotides matching TRBD2. The V and J ends lost 6 bases and 7 bases, in that order; junction bases with no gene match: 7. There are 15 residues in the CDR3. The chain's CDR3 is CASSRTSGIWNEQFF. The DNA of the CDR3 is TGTGCCAGCAGCCGGACTAGCGGGATCTGGAATGAGCAGTTCTTC.

The V and J genes are TRBV6-2 or TRBV6-3 and TRBJ1-1, with unresolved D. The CDR3 runs to 14 residues. Per germline, CDR1 MNHEY and CDR2 SVGEGT. V lost 5 bases and J 4 bases, leaving 14 bases between the germline ends. The CDR3 DNA is TGTGCCAGCAGTCCCGACCTTATACTCACTGAAGCTTTCTTT. As protein: CASSPDLILTEAFF.

The rearrangement uses TRBV12-3 or TRBV12-4 and TRBJ2-2; 14 positions agree with TRBD2. The CDR3 spans 15 residues. The J segment lost 5 bases and the V segment lost 6 bases, leaving 2 bases of the junction unmatched. The CDR3 here is CASRGLAGETGELFF. The CDR3 DNA follows: TGTGCCAGCAGGGGACTAGCGGGAGAAACCGGGGAGCTGTTTTTT.

CDR3: CASSRNIRGEKLFF. DNA for the CDR3: TGTGCCAGCAGCCGGAACATCCGTGGTGAAAAACTGTTTTTT. The rearrangement uses TRBV12-3 or TRBV12-4 and TRBJ1-4; no firm D call. This CDR3 has 14 residues. V gave up 6 bases and J gave up 7 bases, with 15 bases separating them.

This clonotype was observed a single time. V is TRBV19 and J is TRBJ2-2; D is ambiguous. CDR3 length equals 13 residues. The V and J ends lost 3 bases and 4 bases respectively, with 6 bases between them. From germline, CDR1 is LNHDA and CDR2 SQIVND (reference sequence). CDR3 coding DNA: TGTGCCAGTAGTATTTGGCCCACCGGGGAGCTGTTTTTT. This codes for CASSIWPTGELFF.

There are a few counts of this clonotype. The V call is TRBV20-1, the J call TRBJ2-5; 12 nucleotides match TRBD1. This CDR3 has 17 residues. The V and J ends lost 5 bases and 5 bases, in that order; junction bases with no gene match: 15. Per the germline V gene, CDR1 is DFQATT and CDR2 is SNEGSKA (reference sequence). The CDR3 DNA follows: TGCAGTGCTCAATCCGGGACAGGGGGCGCTTTCATGGAGACCCAGTACTTC. Protein: CSAQSGTGGAFMETQYF.